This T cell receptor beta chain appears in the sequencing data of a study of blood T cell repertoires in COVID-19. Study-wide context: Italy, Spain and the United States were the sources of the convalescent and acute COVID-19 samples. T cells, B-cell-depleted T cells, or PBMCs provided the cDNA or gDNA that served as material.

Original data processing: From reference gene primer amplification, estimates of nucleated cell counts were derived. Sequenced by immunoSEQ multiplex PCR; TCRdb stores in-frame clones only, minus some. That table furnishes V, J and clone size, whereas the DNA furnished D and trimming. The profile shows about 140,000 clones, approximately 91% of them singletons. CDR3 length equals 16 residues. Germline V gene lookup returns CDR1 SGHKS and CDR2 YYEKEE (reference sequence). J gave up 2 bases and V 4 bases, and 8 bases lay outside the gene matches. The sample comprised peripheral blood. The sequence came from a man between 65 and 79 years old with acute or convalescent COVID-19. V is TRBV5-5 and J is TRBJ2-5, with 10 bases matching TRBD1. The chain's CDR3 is CASSIGTGVGQETQYF. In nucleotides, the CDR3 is TGTGCCAGCAGCATAGGGACAGGGGTTGGGCAAGAGACCCAGTACTTC. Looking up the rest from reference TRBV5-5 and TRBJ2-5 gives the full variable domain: DAGVTQSPTHLIKTRGQQVTLRCSPISGHKSVSWYQQVLGQGPQFIFQYYEKEERGRGNFPDRFSARQFPNYSSELNVNALLLGDSALYLCASSIGTGVGQETQYFGPGTRLLVL.